This T cell receptor beta chain was sequenced in a study of blood T cell repertoires in COVID-19. The overall study: T cells, B-cell-depleted T cells, or PBMCs provided the cDNA or gDNA that served as material.

As originally analysed: Amplification with reference gene primers provided the estimates of nucleated cell counts. Method: immunoSEQ multiplex PCR; TCRdb's copy keeps in-frame clones and lacks some. That table is the source of V, J and clone size, and D and trimming were worked out from the DNA. Of a few hundred thousand clones in the sample, around four fifths were seen once. The germline CDR1 and CDR2 sequences are DFQATT and SNEGSKA (reference sequence). V shed 5 bases and J shed 3 bases, with 8 bases lying between them. The CDR3 loop spans 11 amino acids. The chain carries TRBV20-1 and TRBJ2-7; D unresolved. Specimen: peripheral blood. This clonotype was obtained from a man aged 30 to 45 with active or convalescent COVID-19. CDR3 in amino acids: CSAHSRYEQYF. The CDR3 nucleotides read TGCAGTGCTCACAGCCGCTACGAGCAGTACTTC.